A single sample gave rise to the 10 T cell receptor beta chains below, sequenced in a study of shared clonotypes between healthy human individuals (dated by TCRdb to the early 2020s). The library was made by the immunoSEQ multiplex PCR assay. Entries here come from immuneACCESS through TCRdb and include only in-frame sequences with V and J called. Some clones fail to appear in such tables; in the studies checked, an unresolved V gene covers under half of the shortfall, and the cause of the remainder is unknown. This sample has about 1.5 million clones in its table, and more than 95% of those were observed once. Approximately 1.2% of the sample belongs to the ten largest clones. Sequencing was performed on naive CD4+ T cells sorted from blood. What this sample's cell subset or site label stands for: CD45RA+ positively selected. The source is a man younger than 40 in good health.

The rearrangement uses TRBV7-2 and TRBJ2-1; D is uncertain. Trimming left V 1 base short and J 0 bases short, with 10 bases between. CDR3 length: 16 amino acids. Germline V CDR1 and CDR2: SGHTA, FQGNSA. CDR3 amino acids: CASSLVATSSYNEQFF. The CDR3 nucleotides read TGTGCCAGCAGCTTAGTAGCCACGAGCTCCTACAATGAGCAGTTCTTC. The full variable domain, its missing parts supplied by reference TRBV7-2 and TRBJ2-1, is GAGVSQSPSNKVTEKGKDVELRCDPISGHTALYWYRQSLGQGLEFLIYFQGNSAPDKSGLPSDRFSAERTGGSVSTLTIQRTQQEDSAVYLCASSLVATSSYNEQFFGPGTRLTVL.

The V and J genes are TRBV7-7 and TRBJ2-2; 9 bases line up with TRBD2. The length of the CDR3 is 15 residues. Germline V gene sequence: CDR1 SSHAT, CDR2 FNYEAQ (reference sequence). Germline trimming cut 3 bases from V and 9 bases from J; bases unmatched to any gene: 8. The CDR3 is CASSFRAGGGRELFF. In DNA form, the CDR3 reads TGTGCCAGCAGCTTTAGAGCGGGAGGTGGGCGGGAGCTGTTTTTT.

This clone occurred a few times. The chain combines TRBV10-3 with TRBJ1-2; a weak D match, TRBD1 (6 bases). Germline lookup yields CDR1 ENHRY and CDR2 SYGVKD. The CDR3 loop spans 13 amino acids. Trimming left V 11 bases short and J 2 bases short, with 15 bases between. The CDR3, as DNA: TGTGCCGCTCAAGGACAGACCAACTATGGCTACACCTTC. Translation: CAAQGQTNYGYTF.

J is TRBJ2-3 and V is TRBV6-1; 11 bases line up with TRBD2. Germline V lookup: CDR1 MNHNS, CDR2 SASEGT. Trimming cost V 4 bases and J 2 bases; bases outside gene matches: 5. The CDR3 has 16 residues. This CDR3 reads CASSGTSGSPTDTQYF. As DNA, the CDR3 is TGTGCCAGCAGTGGTACTAGCGGGAGTCCCACAGATACGCAGTATTTT.

This chain uses TRBV7-9 with TRBJ1-2, with 7 bases identical to TRBD1. Germline V lookup: CDR1 SEHNR, CDR2 FQNEAQ (reference sequence). V trimming: 5 bases; J trimming: 8 bases; junction bases outside the gene matches: 8. This CDR3 is built from 13 residues. CDR3 amino acids: CASSRGPDEGYTF. DNA for the CDR3: TGTGCCAGCAGCAGGGGGCCGGACGAGGGCTACACCTTC.

V and J are TRBV7-6 and TRBJ2-2; no clear D. The V gene's germline CDR1 is SGHVS and CDR2 FNYEAQ. The V end was cut by 1 base, the J end by 6 bases, with 15 bases between. The CDR3 sequence is 16 residues long. CDR3 sequence reads: CASSLEGTGISGELFF. As DNA, the CDR3 is TGTGCCAGCAGCTTAGAAGGCACTGGAATCTCCGGGGAGCTGTTTTTT.

V and J are TRBV5-1 and TRBJ1-1; unclear D gene. CDR1 is SGHRS and CDR2 is YFSETQ in the germline V gene. This CDR3 is built from 17 residues. V was pared by 3 bases and J by 0 bases, with 18 bases between. The CDR3 here is CASSSIPRGPLNTEAFF. The DNA for the CDR3 is TGCGCCAGCAGCTCCATCCCCCGAGGGCCACTGAACACTGAAGCTTTCTTT. Full variable domain (rest looked up from reference TRBV5-1 and TRBJ1-1): KAGVTQTPRYLIKTRGQQVTLSCSPISGHRSVSWYQQTPGQGLQFLFEYFSETQRNKGNFPGRFSGRQFSNSRSEMNVSTLELGDSALYLCASSSIPRGPLNTEAFFGQGTRLTVV.

This chain uses TRBV27 with TRBJ2-7; TRBD1 agrees at 7 bases. V was clipped by 3 bases and J by 1 base; unmatched bases: 6. Germline-derived CDR1 and CDR2 are MNHEY and SMNVEV (reference sequence). This CDR3 has 15 residues. This CDR3 is CASSLGLGQSYEQYF. Written as DNA, the CDR3 is TGTGCCAGCAGTTTGGGGTTGGGACAGTCCTACGAGCAGTACTTC.

The chain combines TRBV6-1 with TRBJ2-1, with D possibly being TRBD2 (5 bases). Trimming stripped 4 bases from V and 4 bases from J, with 8 bases between. The length of the CDR3 is 13 residues. Germline assignment: CDR1 MNHNS and CDR2 SASEGT. For the CDR3, the DNA is TGTGCCAGCAGTGTTCGGGGATACAATGAGCAGTTCTTC. Protein sequence: CASSVRGYNEQFF.

The rearrangement uses TRBV21-1 and TRBJ2-3; the D call of TRBD2 is as the table states it, not checked on the DNA. TRBV21-1 is labeled a pseudogene. This CDR3 comprises 18 residues. CDR3 protein: CASSKRTSGRRGTDTQYF. CDR3 DNA: TGTGCCAGCAGCAAGAGAACTAGCGGGAGACGAGGCACAGATACGCAGTATTTT.